A single sample is the source of the 3 T cell receptor beta chains below, sequenced in a study of human T cells and chemical hapten exposure. Noted time point: patch test 3, about 24 weeks after DPC sensitization. This sample's treatment: therapeutic diphenylcyclopropenone sensitization with weekly scalp DPC. TCRdb redid the calling of the RACE reads with MiXCR, one entry per CDR3 protein. The sample holds 82,000 or so distinct CDR3 sequences; 10% to 15% are singletons and the top ten take under 6%. The sample here was whole blood, taken in connection with sensitization to the hapten diphenylcyclopropenone (DPC). These receptor sequences come from a woman in her forties or fifties with alopecia areata. Some clones in this sample may be carry-over from other donors' samples.

The table lists this clonotype with many counts. V usage is TRBV2 and J usage is TRBJ1-6; 7 bases agree with TRBD1. Germline V CDR1 and CDR2: SNHLY, FYNNEI. V was clipped by 2 bases and J by 10 bases; unmatched bases: 8. The CDR3 spans 15 residues. Written as DNA, the CDR3 is TGTGCCAGCAGTGAATCTAGGCAGGGGGGATCACCCCTCCACTTT. Its translation is CASSESRQGGSPLHF.

This clonotype was seen repeatedly, ten times or more. The chain uses TRBV11-2 and TRBJ2-3, with D hard to call. This CDR3 is 15 amino acids long. Trimming took 2 bases from V and 3 from J, leaving 12 bases between them. Per the germline V gene, CDR1 is SGHAT and CDR2 is FQNNGV. In DNA, the CDR3 is TGTGCCAGCAGCTTAACCCCAATTCGGACAGATACGCAGTATTTT. This translates into CASSLTPIRTDTQYF.

The chain couples TRBV29-1 to TRBJ2-5; 9 nucleotides align to TRBD2. The CDR3 extends over 12 amino acids. Germline trimming cut 6 bases from V and 5 bases from J; bases unmatched to any gene: 4. Germline V gene lookup returns CDR1 SQVTM and CDR2 ANQGSEA. CDR3 residues: CSVGLALETQYF. DNA for the CDR3: TGCAGCGTGGGACTAGCTTTGGAGACCCAGTACTTC.